This TCR beta chain was recovered during a study of cytomegalovirus exposure and HLA in healthy donors. Study details: The same platform as the 500 to 700 first-cohort repertoires was used for the 120 validation repertoires, a later analysis reported. Overall study findings and caveats: The study recorded about 150 TCR beta chains that were cytomegalovirus-associated. Most TCR sequences proved rare, with some public TCRs found in many donors. Within the 130 or so validation repertoires, first-cohort TCR clusters tended to co-occur, according to a later analysis.

Clones were read by immunoSEQ multiplex PCR, and TCRdb kept only the in-frame ones, dropping some. The sample carries fewer than 100,000 clones, 94% recorded once. Comments on this clone: Its specificity is not known.

The CDR3 is 16 amino acids. V gave up 3 bases and J gave up 4 bases, with 16 bases separating them. Germline V gene lookup returns CDR1 MNHEY and CDR2 SVGAGI. The sequenced sample consisted of PBMCs. The chain recombines TRBV6-5 with TRBJ2-1; D not certain. This receptor was obtained from a woman aged 18-29 years in good health and CMV-seronegative. The CDR3 nucleotides read TGTGCCAGCAGTTATACTTTAGGTCCAGCGTACAATGAGCAGTTCTTC. Translated: CASSYTLGPAYNEQFF.